The next 30 T cell receptor beta chains were all read from a single sample in a study of T cell responses to AZD1222 COVID-19 vaccine. Libraries were prepared by immunoSEQ multiplex PCR; TCRdb keeps only in-frame clonotypes and omits some of them. The sample lists 140,000 to 150,000 clones; approximately 90% were seen once. The material was peripheral blood, obtained on day 0 of MenACWY control vaccination. These receptors were obtained from an adult in good health.

The chain recombines TRBV5-1 with TRBJ2-7, with 8 bases that match TRBD2. The CDR3 contains 16 residues. With 0 bases clipped from V and 1 base from J, the junction kept 6 bases outside the gene matches. Germline assignment: CDR1 SGHRS and CDR2 YFSETQ. DNA for the CDR3: TGCGCCAGCAGCTTGGGGACGAGCGGGGGTTCCTACGAGCAGTACTTC. It specifies CASSLGTSGGSYEQYF.

The DNA for the CDR3 is TGTGCCAGCAAGCGTACTGCCCTGGAACAGCCCCAGCATTTT. It specifies CASKRTALEQPQHF. The chain joins TRBV2 to TRBJ1-5; unclear D gene. Germline CDR1 and CDR2: SNHLY and FYNNEI. Deletions cut 7 bases from V and 7 bases from J, with 17 bases between. The CDR3 contains 14 residues.

This chain uses TRBV5-1 with TRBJ2-1; possible D gene TRBD2, 6 bases. Germline V gives CDR1 SGHRS, CDR2 YFSETQ. V was trimmed by 7 bases and J by 9 bases, leaving 35 bases between them. The length of the CDR3 is 19 residues. In DNA, the CDR3 is TGCGCCAGCTCTAACGAGGTAGCGAGGAGGGTGCAGCCCCAATTTGAGCAGTTCTTC. Translated: CASSNEVARRVQPQFEQFF.

This chain links TRBV10-3 with TRBJ2-7; D remains unclear. The CDR3 covers 15 residues. Trimming left V 0 bases short and J 1 base short, with 10 bases between. Germline CDR1 and CDR2: ENHRY and SYGVKD. The CDR3 spells CAISESLSFSYEQYF. CDR3 in DNA: TGTGCCATCAGTGAGTCGCTCAGTTTTTCCTACGAGCAGTACTTC.

The chain links TRBV19 to TRBJ1-2; 10 nucleotides match TRBD1. Trimming took 4 bases from V and 3 from J; bases not matched to a gene: 8. The CDR3 is made up of 16 amino acids. Per the germline V gene, CDR1 is LNHDA and CDR2 is SQIVND (reference sequence). In DNA, the CDR3 is TGTGCCAGTAGTAGGCCCGGGACAGGGGAATACTATGGCTACACCTTC. Translated: CASSRPGTGEYYGYTF.

V gene TRBV15 combines with J gene TRBJ1-4; D ambiguous. CDR1 is LNHNV and CDR2 is YYDKDF in the germline V gene (reference sequence). V lost 0 bases and J lost 8, with 13 bases in between. The CDR3 consists of 15 residues. The CDR3: CATSRDSTTREKLFF. CDR3 in DNA: TGTGCCACCAGCAGAGATTCGACAACGAGGGAAAAACTGTTTTTT.

V is TRBV12-5 and J is TRBJ1-1; 9 positions agree with TRBD1. This CDR3 is built from 17 residues. The V segment lost 4 bases and the J segment 1 base; nucleotides outside the gene matches: 10. Per the germline V gene, CDR1 is LGHNT and CDR2 is FRNRAP. The CDR3 DNA sequence: TGTGCTAGTGGTTCCCCGGGACAGGGAGGATCGAACACTGAAGCTTTCTTT. It encodes CASGSPGQGGSNTEAFF.

This rearrangement joins TRBV13 to TRBJ1-1; D perhaps matches TRBD1 (5 bases). Germline lookup yields CDR1 PRHDT and CDR2 FYEKMQ (reference sequence). The CDR3 consists of 13 residues. V shed 2 bases and J shed 6 bases, with 10 bases lying between them. Here the CDR3 DNA reads TGTGCCAGCAGCTTATTCAGGGTCCCTGAAGCTTTCTTT. It encodes CASSLFRVPEAFF.

This sequence joins TRBV5-4 and TRBJ1-1, with a possible D match to TRBD1 (6 bases). Germline V gives CDR1 SGHNT, CDR2 YYREEE (reference sequence). V lost 0 bases to trimming and J lost 5 bases, with 29 bases between them. There are 20 residues in the CDR3. The DNA for the CDR3 is TGTGCCAGCAGCTTGGGCGGTTCGGTGGAGAACAGGGTTTGGGATACTGAAGCTTTCTTT. Translating gives CASSLGGSVENRVWDTEAFF.

The chain employs TRBV6-5 and TRBJ1-2; D is uncertain. The CDR3 length is 13 residues. Germline V gene sequence: CDR1 MNHEY, CDR2 SVGAGI. The V gene lost 6 bases and the J gene lost 2 bases, with 10 bases spanning the gap. DNA of the CDR3: TGTGCCAGCAGACGCGACGGCAACTATGGCTACACCTTC. It encodes CASRRDGNYGYTF.

The V gene is TRBV27, the J gene TRBJ2-7; D perhaps matches TRBD2 (5 bases). The CDR3 runs to 15 residues. Per germline, CDR1 MNHEY and CDR2 SMNVEV (reference sequence). V dropped 2 bases and J dropped 4 bases, with 15 bases sitting between them. In nucleotides, the CDR3 is TGTGCCAGCAGTTTACGGGCTAGCCCTACGTACGAGCAGTACTTC. Encoded protein: CASSLRASPTYEQYF.

In DNA, the CDR3 is TGCAGCGTTAAGCTATCGGATAGCAATCAGCCCCAGCATTTT. Protein sequence: CSVKLSDSNQPQHF. The chain has TRBV29-1 and TRBJ1-5; D uncertain. The germline V gene has CDR1 SQVTM and CDR2 ANQGSEA. The germline V and J ends were trimmed by 5 bases and 0 bases, with 11 bases remaining between them. The CDR3 spans 14 residues.

The chain carries TRBV28 and TRBJ1-4; D remains ambiguous. V lost 7 bases to trimming and J lost 0 bases, with 21 bases between them. The CDR3 consists of 18 residues. Germline V gene sequence: CDR1 MDHEN, CDR2 SYDVKM. The CDR3 region is CASTSGSRIRATNEKLFF. CDR3 nucleotide sequence: TGTGCCAGCACTTCGGGGTCTCGAATAAGGGCAACTAATGAAAAACTGTTTTTT.

The CDR3 spells CASSTPNCCSNQPQHF. The CDR3 region has the DNA TGTGCCAGCAGCACGCCCAACTGCTGCAGCAATCAGCCCCAGCATTTT. V and J are TRBV7-4 and TRBJ1-5; unclear D gene. Trimming stripped 5 bases from V and 1 base from J, with 15 bases between. This CDR3 region has 16 residues. Germline V gene sequence: CDR1 SGHVT, CDR2 SQSDAQ.

The V gene is TRBV11-2, the J gene TRBJ1-6; D uncertain. V lost 2 bases to trimming and J lost 9 bases, with 8 bases between them. This CDR3 has 13 residues. CDR1 and CDR2 from the germline V gene are SGHAT and FQNNGV. The CDR3 nucleotides are TGTGCCAGCAGCTTATTGGATGGTTCACCCCTCCACTTT. Protein: CASSLLDGSPLHF.

The CDR3, as DNA: TGTGCCAGCAGCGGCCGTTCACAGGGGGCCGGGGAGCTGTTTTTT. Amino acid sequence: CASSGRSQGAGELFF. This sequence joins TRBV7-3 and TRBJ2-2, with 8 bases matching TRBD1. The CDR3 consists of 15 residues. The germline CDR1 and CDR2 sequences are SGHTA and FQGTGA. Trimming removed 5 bases from V and 6 bases from J; junction bases left unmatched: 8.

The chain employs TRBV19 and TRBJ1-5; D may be TRBD1 (5 bases). The CDR3 contains 14 residues. With 8 bases removed from V and 6 bases from J, the gap between germline ends came to 17 bases. CDR1 and CDR2 from the germline V gene are LNHDA and SQIVND (reference sequence). For the CDR3, the DNA is TGTGCCAGTCACGCGGGCACAGGTGTTCAGCCCCAGCATTTT. Its translation: CASHAGTGVQPQHF.

The chain carries TRBV11-2 and TRBJ2-5; 13 bases are shared with TRBD2. CDR3 size: 16 residues. J was trimmed by 5 bases and V by 5 bases; bases with no gene match: 8. Germline CDR1 reads SGHAT; CDR2 reads FQNNGV. CDR3 nucleotide sequence: TGTGCCAGCAGCAACCGACTAGCGGGAGGAGGGGAGACCCAGTACTTC. The encoded protein is CASSNRLAGGGETQYF.

The chain carries TRBV30 and TRBJ1-3; no clear D. Germline V gene data show CDR1 as GTSNPN and CDR2 as SVGIG (reference sequence). CDR3 size: 13 residues. Trimming took 2 bases from V and 2 from J, leaving 7 bases between them. This CDR3 is CAWSPGTGNTIYF. Here the CDR3 DNA reads TGTGCCTGGAGTCCGGGAACTGGAAACACCATATATTTT.

This chain links TRBV5-5 with TRBJ1-5; TRBD1 might be the D (5 bases). The CDR3 sequence is 14 residues long. Germline V gives CDR1 SGHKS, CDR2 YYEKEE (reference sequence). V lost 3 bases, J lost 5 bases, and 12 bases lay in between. The CDR3 nucleotides read TGTGCCAGCAGCTCTCACTCGGGGGATCAGCCCCAGCATTTT. This encodes CASSSHSGDQPQHF.

The chain joins TRBV15 to TRBJ2-6, with D possibly TRBD1 on 5 matching bases. The CDR3 contains 17 residues. The V end was cut by 4 bases, the J end by 0 bases, with 13 bases between. Germline V gene data show CDR1 as LNHNV and CDR2 as YYDKDF (reference sequence). The chain's CDR3 is CATSKEQAYSGANVLTF. The CDR3 nucleotides are TGTGCCACCAGCAAGGAACAGGCGTACTCTGGGGCCAACGTCCTGACTTTC.

This clone has just one count. The chain is built from TRBV19 and TRBJ2-4; tentative D call: TRBD1 (7 bases). Germline-derived CDR1 and CDR2 are LNHDA and SQIVND (reference sequence). Trimming removed 9 bases from V and 7 bases from J, with 16 bases in between. CDR3 size: 13 residues. The CDR3 DNA is TGTGCCAGCCTCGGAGGGGGCAACAACATTCAGTACTTC. Translating gives CASLGGGNNIQYF.

The V call is TRBV27, the J call TRBJ1-5; D is unresolved. CDR1 and CDR2 from the germline V gene are MNHEY and SMNVEV (reference sequence). The CDR3 sequence is 14 residues long. Trimming removed 2 bases from V and 7 bases from J, with 12 bases in between. This CDR3 reads CASSLIPNQQPQHF. CDR3 DNA: TGTGCCAGCAGTTTAATTCCGAATCAGCAGCCCCAGCATTTT.

The chain couples TRBV7-9 to TRBJ2-7; 7 bases fit TRBD1. Germline CDR1 reads SEHNR; CDR2 reads FQNEAQ (reference sequence). This CDR3 is 14 amino acids long. J lost 2 bases, V lost 6 bases, and 7 bases had no gene match. The CDR3 reads CASRRQGDPYEQYF. The CDR3 DNA reads TGTGCCAGCAGACGACAGGGAGATCCCTACGAGCAGTACTTC.

The rearrangement joins TRBV5-1 to TRBJ2-7, with a tentative D call TRBD1 (7 bases). The CDR3 runs to 15 residues. V was trimmed by 4 bases and J by 1 base, leaving 15 bases between them. Germline CDR1 is SGHRS and CDR2 is YFSETQ. As DNA, the CDR3 is TGCGCCAGCAGCCGACAGGGAGGTGGGTCCTACGAGCAGTACTTC. It translates to CASSRQGGGSYEQYF.

The chain links TRBV11-2 to TRBJ1-5; tentative D call: TRBD1 (6 bases). Trimming took 1 base from V and 2 from J, leaving 15 bases between them. Germline V lookup: CDR1 SGHAT, CDR2 FQNNGV. The CDR3 loop spans 17 amino acids. In nucleotides, the CDR3 is TGTGCCAGCAGCTTAGGGGGTCCAGGGGTCGGCAATCAGCCCCAGCATTTT. Amino acid sequence: CASSLGGPGVGNQPQHF. Filled out from reference TRBV11-2 and TRBJ1-5, the complete variable domain reads EAGVAQSPRYKIIEKRQSVAFWCNPISGHATLYWYQQILGQGPKLLIQFQNNGVVDDSQLPKDRFSAERLKGVDSTLKIQPAKLEDSAVYLCASSLGGPGVGNQPQHFGDGTRLSIL.

The V call is TRBV30, the J call TRBJ1-2, with D unclear. Deletions cut 7 bases from V and 0 bases from J, with 12 bases between. This CDR3 contains 13 residues. Germline CDR1 and CDR2: GTSNPN and SVGIG (reference sequence). The CDR3: CAFTQITNYGYTF. CDR3 DNA sequence: TGTGCCTTTACACAGATTACTAACTATGGCTACACCTTC.

V gene TRBV6-1 combines with J gene TRBJ1-1, with D maybe TRBD1 (6 bases). Trimming stripped 2 bases from V and 11 bases from J, with 15 bases between. From germline, CDR1 is MNHNS and CDR2 SASEGT. The CDR3 totals 13 residues. This CDR3 is CASSERGGNRAFF. As DNA, the CDR3 is TGTGCCAGCAGTGAAAGGGGGGGGAACCGGGCTTTCTTT.

J is TRBJ2-1 and V is TRBV6-1, with 8 bases that match TRBD1. In germline, CDR1 is MNHNS, CDR2 SASEGT. CDR3 length: 13 residues. J gave up 10 bases and V 4 bases, and 6 bases lay outside the gene matches. CDR3 nucleotides: TGTGCCAGCAGTGGAGCAGGGGGCAGGGAGCAGTTCTTC. Protein product: CASSGAGGREQFF.

The rearrangement uses TRBV15 and TRBJ1-1; D might be TRBD1 (6 bases). V dropped 8 bases and J dropped 3 bases, with 16 bases sitting between them. CDR1 LNHNV and CDR2 YYDKDF come from the germline V gene (reference sequence). The CDR3 loop spans 14 amino acids. This CDR3 reads CATGTKQGYTEAFF. In nucleotides, the CDR3 is TGTGCCACCGGAACGAAACAGGGTTACACTGAAGCTTTCTTT.